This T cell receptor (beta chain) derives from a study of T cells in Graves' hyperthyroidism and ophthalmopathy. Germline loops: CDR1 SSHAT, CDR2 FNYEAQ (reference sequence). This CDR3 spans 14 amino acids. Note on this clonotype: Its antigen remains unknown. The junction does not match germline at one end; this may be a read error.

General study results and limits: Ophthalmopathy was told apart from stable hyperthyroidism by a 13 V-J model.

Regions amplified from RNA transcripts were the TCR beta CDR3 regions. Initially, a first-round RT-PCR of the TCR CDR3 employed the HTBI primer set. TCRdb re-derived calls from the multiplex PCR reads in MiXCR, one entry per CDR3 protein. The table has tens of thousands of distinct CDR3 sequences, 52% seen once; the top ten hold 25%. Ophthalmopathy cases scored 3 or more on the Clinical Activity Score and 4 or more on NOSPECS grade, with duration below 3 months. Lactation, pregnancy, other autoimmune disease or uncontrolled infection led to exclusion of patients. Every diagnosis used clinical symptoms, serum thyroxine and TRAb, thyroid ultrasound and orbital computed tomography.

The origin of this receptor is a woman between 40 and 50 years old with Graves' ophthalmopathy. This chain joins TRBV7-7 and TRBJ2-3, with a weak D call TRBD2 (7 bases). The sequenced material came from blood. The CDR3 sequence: CASSPTGRADTQYF. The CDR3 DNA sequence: TGTGCTAGCAGCCCAACAGGGAGGGCAGATACGCAGTATTTT. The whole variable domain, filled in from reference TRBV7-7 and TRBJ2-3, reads GAGVSQSPRYKVTKRGQDVTLRCDPISSHATLYWYQQALGQGPEFLTYFNYEAQPDKSGLPSDRFSAERPEGSISTLTIQRTEQRDSAMYRCASSPTGRADTQYFGPGTRLTVL.